This T cell receptor beta chain came from a study of immune cell composition in non-small cell lung cancer. Notes on the study in general: Overall clonality, unlike maximal tumour-associated clone frequency, did not predict TIL reactivity.

The protocol was immunoSEQ multiplex PCR, while the TCRdb copy is restricted to in-frame clones and leaves out a portion. This table holds fewer than 8,000 clones, 70% to 85% found once. Per the germline V gene, CDR1 is LNHDA and CDR2 is SQIVND (reference sequence). Trimming removed 8 bases from V and 6 bases from J; junction bases left unmatched: 11. There are 15 residues in the CDR3. This clone counts as medium-sized. Antigen: not known. The normal lung sample lay at least 3 cm, and maximally far, from the tumour. The rearrangement uses TRBV19 and TRBJ2-1, with TRBD1 matching over 9 bases. The source of this sequence is a human donor with non-small cell lung cancer. The material sequenced was non-adjacent lung tissue. The CDR3 protein is CASGRTGTGSNEQFF. CDR3 DNA: TGTGCCAGTGGCCGAACCGGGACAGGGTCCAATGAGCAGTTCTTC.